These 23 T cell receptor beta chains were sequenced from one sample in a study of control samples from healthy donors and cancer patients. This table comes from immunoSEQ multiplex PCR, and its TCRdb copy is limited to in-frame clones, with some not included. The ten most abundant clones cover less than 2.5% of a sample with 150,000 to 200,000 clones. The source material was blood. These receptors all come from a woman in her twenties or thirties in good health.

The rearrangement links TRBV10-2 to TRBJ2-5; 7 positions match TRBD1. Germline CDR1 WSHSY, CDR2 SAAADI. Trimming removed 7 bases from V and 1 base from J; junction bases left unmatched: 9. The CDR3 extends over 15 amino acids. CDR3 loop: CASTGTVGSQETQYF. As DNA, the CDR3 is TGCGCCAGCACTGGGACAGTGGGGTCCCAAGAGACCCAGTACTTC.

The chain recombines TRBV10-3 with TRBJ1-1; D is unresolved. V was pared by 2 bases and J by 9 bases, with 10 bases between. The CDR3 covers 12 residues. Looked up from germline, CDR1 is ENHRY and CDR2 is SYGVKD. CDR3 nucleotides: TGTGCCATCAGTGAGCTTGGGCCCAAAGCTTTCTTT. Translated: CAISELGPKAFF.

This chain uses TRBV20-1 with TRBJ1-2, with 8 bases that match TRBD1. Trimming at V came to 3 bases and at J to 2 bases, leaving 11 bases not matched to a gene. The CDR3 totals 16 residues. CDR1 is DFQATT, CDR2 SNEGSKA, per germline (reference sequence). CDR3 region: CSASRTGTTINYGYTF. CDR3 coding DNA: TGCAGTGCTAGTAGGACAGGGACTACTATCAACTATGGCTACACCTTC.

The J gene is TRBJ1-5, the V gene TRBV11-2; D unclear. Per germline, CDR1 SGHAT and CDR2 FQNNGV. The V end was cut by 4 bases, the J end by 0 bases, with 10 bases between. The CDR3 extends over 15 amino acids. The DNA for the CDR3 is TGTGCCAGCAGCTATGACGGTTATAGCAATCAGCCCCAGCATTTT. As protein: CASSYDGYSNQPQHF.

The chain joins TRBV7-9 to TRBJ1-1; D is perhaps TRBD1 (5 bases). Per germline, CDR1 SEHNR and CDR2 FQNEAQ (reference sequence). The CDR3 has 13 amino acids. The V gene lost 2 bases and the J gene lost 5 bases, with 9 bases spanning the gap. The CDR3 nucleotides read TGTGCCAGCAGCTTAAGGGGAGGTACTGAAGCTTTCTTT. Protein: CASSLRGGTEAFF.

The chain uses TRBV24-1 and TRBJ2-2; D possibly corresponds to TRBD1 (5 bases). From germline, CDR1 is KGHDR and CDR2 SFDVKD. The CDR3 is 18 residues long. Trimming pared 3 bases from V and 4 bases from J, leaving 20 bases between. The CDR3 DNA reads TGTGCCACCAGTGATGCCCTTGGCGGCAGGGCAAGCACCGGGGAGCTGTTTTTT. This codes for CATSDALGGRASTGELFF.

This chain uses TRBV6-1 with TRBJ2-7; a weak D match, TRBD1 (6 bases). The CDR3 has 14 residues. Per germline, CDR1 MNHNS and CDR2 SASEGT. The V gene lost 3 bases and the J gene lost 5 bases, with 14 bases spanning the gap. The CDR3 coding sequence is TGTGCCAGCAGTGACGGCAGGGGAAATGACGAGCAGTACTTC. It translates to CASSDGRGNDEQYF.

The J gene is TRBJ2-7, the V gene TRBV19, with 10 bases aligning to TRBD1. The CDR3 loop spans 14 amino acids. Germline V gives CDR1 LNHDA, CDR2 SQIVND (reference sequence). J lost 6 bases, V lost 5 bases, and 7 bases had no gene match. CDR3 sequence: CASSWDRGESEQYF. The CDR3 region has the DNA TGTGCCAGTAGTTGGGACAGGGGAGAGAGCGAGCAGTACTTC.

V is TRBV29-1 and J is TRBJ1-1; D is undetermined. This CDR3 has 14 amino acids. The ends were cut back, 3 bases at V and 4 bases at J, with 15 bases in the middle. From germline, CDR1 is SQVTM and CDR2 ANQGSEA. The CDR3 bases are TGCAGCGTTGATGGATTCACCGGGATCACTGAAGCTTTCTTT. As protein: CSVDGFTGITEAFF.

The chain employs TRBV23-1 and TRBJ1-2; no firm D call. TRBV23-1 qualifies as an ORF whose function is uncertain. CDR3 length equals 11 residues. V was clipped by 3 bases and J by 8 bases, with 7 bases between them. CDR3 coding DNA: TGCGCCAGCAGTCACGTCTGGGGCTACACCTTC. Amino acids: CASSHVWGYTF.

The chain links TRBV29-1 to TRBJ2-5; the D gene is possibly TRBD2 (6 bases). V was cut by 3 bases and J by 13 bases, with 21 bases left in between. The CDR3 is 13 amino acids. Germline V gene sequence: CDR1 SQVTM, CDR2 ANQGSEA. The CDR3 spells CSVEGHTGRLVYF. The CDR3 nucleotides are TGCAGCGTTGAGGGGCATACCGGGAGACTAGTGTACTTC.

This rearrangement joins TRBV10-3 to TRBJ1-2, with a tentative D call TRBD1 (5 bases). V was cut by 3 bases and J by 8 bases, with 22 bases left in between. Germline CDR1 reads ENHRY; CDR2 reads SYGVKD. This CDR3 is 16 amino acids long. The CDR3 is CAISDNRSNYPRGYTF. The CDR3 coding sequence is TGTGCCATCAGTGATAACAGGAGCAATTACCCTAGAGGCTACACCTTC.

CDR3: CASSSLWQGVSYEQYF. CDR3 in DNA: TGTGCCAGCAGCTCGCTTTGGCAGGGGGTTTCCTACGAGCAGTACTTC. V and J are TRBV28 and TRBJ2-7; 7 nucleotides line up with TRBD1. This CDR3 contains 16 residues. CDR1 is MDHEN, CDR2 SYDVKM, per germline. J was trimmed by 1 base and V by 6 bases; bases with no gene match: 12.

CDR3 DNA sequence: TGCAGTGCTTTGGGCGCTGAAGCTTTCTTT. Its translation is CSALGAEAFF. This rearrangement joins TRBV20-1 to TRBJ1-1, with no clear D. Trimming shortened V by 5 bases and J by 6 bases, and 7 bases separated the two germline ends. The CDR3 is made up of 10 amino acids. Looked up from germline, CDR1 is DFQATT and CDR2 is SNEGSKA (reference sequence).

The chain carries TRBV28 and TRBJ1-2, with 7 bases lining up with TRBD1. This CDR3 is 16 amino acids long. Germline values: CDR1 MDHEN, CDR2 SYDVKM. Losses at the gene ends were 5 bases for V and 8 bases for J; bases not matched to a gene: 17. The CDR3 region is CASSVGVLGGGGGYTF. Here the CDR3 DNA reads TGTGCCAGCAGTGTGGGTGTATTAGGGGGCGGTGGGGGCTACACCTTC.

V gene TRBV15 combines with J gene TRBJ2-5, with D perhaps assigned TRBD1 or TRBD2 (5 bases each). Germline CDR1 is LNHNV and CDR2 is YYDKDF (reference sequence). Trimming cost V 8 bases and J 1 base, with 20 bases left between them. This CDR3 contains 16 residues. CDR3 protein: CATSSFSVGGQETQYF. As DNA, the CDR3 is TGTGCCACCTCGAGTTTTTCCGTTGGGGGCCAAGAGACCCAGTACTTC.

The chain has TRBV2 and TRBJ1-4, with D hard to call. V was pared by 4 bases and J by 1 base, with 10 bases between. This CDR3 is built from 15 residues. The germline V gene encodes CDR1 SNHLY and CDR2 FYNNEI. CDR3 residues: CASSAEGLTNEKLFF. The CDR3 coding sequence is TGTGCCAGCAGTGCCGAGGGTTTAACTAATGAAAAACTGTTTTTT.

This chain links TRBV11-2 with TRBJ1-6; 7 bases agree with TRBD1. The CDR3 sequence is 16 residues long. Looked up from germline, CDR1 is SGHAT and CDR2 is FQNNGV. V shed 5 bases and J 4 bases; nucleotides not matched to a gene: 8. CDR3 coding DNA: TGTGCCAGCAGCCCGGGACAGTTCGATTATAATTCACCCCTCCACTTT. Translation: CASSPGQFDYNSPLHF.

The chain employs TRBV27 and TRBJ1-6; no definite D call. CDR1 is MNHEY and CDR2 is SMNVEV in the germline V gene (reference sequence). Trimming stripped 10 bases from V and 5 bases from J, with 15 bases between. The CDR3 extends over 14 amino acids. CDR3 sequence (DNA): TGTGCCAACCTCCTCCAGGAGAATAATTCACCCCTCCACTTT. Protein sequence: CANLLQENNSPLHF.

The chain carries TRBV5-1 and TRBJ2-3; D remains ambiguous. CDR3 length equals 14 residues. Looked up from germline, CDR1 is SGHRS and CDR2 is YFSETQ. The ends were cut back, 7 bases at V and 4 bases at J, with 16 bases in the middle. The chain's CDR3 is CASGLTNPADTQYF. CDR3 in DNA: TGCGCCAGCGGTTTGACGAACCCCGCAGATACGCAGTATTTT.

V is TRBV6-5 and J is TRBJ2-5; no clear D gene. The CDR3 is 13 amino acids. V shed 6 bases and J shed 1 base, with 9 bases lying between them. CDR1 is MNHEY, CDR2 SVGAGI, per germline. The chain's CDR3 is CASRVHSQETQYF. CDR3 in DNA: TGTGCCAGCAGGGTACATAGCCAAGAGACCCAGTACTTC.

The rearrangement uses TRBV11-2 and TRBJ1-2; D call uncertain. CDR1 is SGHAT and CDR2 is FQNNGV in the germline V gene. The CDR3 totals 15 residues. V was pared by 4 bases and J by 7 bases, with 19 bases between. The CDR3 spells CASSSLRGKASGYTF. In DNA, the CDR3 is TGTGCCAGCAGCTCACTTAGAGGGAAGGCGTCTGGCTACACCTTC.

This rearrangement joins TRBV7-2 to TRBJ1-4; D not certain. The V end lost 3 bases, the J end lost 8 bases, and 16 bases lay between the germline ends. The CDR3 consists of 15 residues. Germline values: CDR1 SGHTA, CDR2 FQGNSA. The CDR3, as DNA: TGTGCCAGCAGCTTGGCCAGGAACACCGAAGAAAAACTGTTTTTT. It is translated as CASSLARNTEEKLFF.